Shown below are 31 T cell receptor beta chains from a single sample sequenced in a study of T cell clonotyping in hematopoietic cell transplantation. Profiling relied on immunoSEQ multiplex PCR, and the TCRdb table lists in-frame clones only, not all of them. Of roughly 11,000 clones in the sample, roughly 87% were seen once. Sequencing used peripheral blood mononuclear cells. The source is a human donor who either received an allogeneic hematopoietic cell transplant for a myeloid malignancy or was a related donor (not recorded which). Some clones in this sample may be carry-over from other donors' samples.

The chain recombines TRBV2 with TRBJ1-1; weak D call: TRBD1 (6 bases). Germline V CDR1 and CDR2: SNHLY, FYNNEI. The length of the CDR3 is 14 residues. Trimming shortened V by 6 bases and J by 7 bases, and 18 bases separated the two germline ends. Here the CDR3 DNA reads TGTGCCAGCAGCCAGGGACACGGGCTTAGTGAAGCTTTCTTT. This encodes CASSQGHGLSEAFF.

This clone has a handful of counts. The genes are TRBV7-8 and TRBJ1-6; 7 nucleotides agree with TRBD1. The CDR3 extends over 16 amino acids. V was pared by 1 base and J by 9 bases, with 9 bases of the junction left unmatched. The germline V gene encodes CDR1 SGHVS and CDR2 FQNEAQ. CDR3 amino acids: CASSLGAGGDVSPLHF. The CDR3 DNA reads as TGTGCCAGCAGCTTAGGGGCAGGGGGTGATGTTTCACCCCTCCACTTT.

The rearrangement joins TRBV6-1 to TRBJ1-2; TRBD1 agrees at 9 bases. The CDR3 has 15 residues. Germline loops: CDR1 MNHNS, CDR2 SASEGT. With V trimmed by 6 bases and J by 7 bases, 12 bases remained unmatched. CDR3 protein: CASSGLGTGSAGYTF. CDR3 nucleotides: TGTGCCAGCAGCGGACTCGGGACAGGGTCTGCTGGCTACACCTTC.

The chain uses TRBV5-5 and TRBJ1-2, with 11 bases that match TRBD1. V lost 2 bases and J lost 6; bases outside the gene matches: 3. The CDR3 extends over 14 amino acids. Germline assignment: CDR1 SGHKS and CDR2 YYEKEE (reference sequence). In DNA form, the CDR3 reads TGTGCCAGCAGCTTTGGGACAGGGGGTAATGGCTACACCTTC. It is translated as CASSFGTGGNGYTF.

The rearrangement links TRBV30 to TRBJ2-7; 7 bases align to TRBD2. V was clipped by 3 bases and J by 2 bases; unmatched bases: 1. CDR1 GTSNPN and CDR2 SVGIG come from the germline V gene (reference sequence). The CDR3 consists of 12 residues. The DNA of the CDR3 is TGTGCCTGGAGGGGACTACCCTACGAGCAGTACTTC. Amino acids: CAWRGLPYEQYF. The full variable domain, in which reference TRBV30 and TRBJ2-7 provide the parts outside the CDR3, is SQTIHQWPATLVQPVGSPLSLECTVEGTSNPNLYWYRQAAGRGLQLLFYSVGIGQISSEVPQNLSASRPQDRQFILSSKKLLLSDSGFYLCAWRGLPYEQYFGPGTRLTVT.

This chain links TRBV4-1 with TRBJ1-5; D gene unclear. Deletions cut 0 bases from V and 7 bases from J, with 7 bases between. CDR1 MGHRA and CDR2 YSYEKL come from the germline V gene. CDR3 length: 13 residues. The CDR3 DNA is TGCGCCAGCAGCCAAGACCCTGGACAGCCCCAGCATTTT. As protein: CASSQDPGQPQHF.

The chain recombines TRBV6-5 with TRBJ1-2, with D perhaps TRBD1 (6 bases). V lost 6 bases to trimming and J lost 1 base, with 9 bases between them. The CDR3 sequence is 13 residues long. CDR1 and CDR2 from the germline V gene are MNHEY and SVGAGI. The CDR3 DNA is TGTGCCAGCAGGGAAGGGGGTAACTATGGCTACACCTTC. Its translation is CASREGGNYGYTF.

V gene TRBV29-1 combines with J gene TRBJ2-5; D gene ambiguous. The V end lost 4 bases, the J end lost 0 bases, and 6 bases lay between the germline ends. In germline, CDR1 is SQVTM, CDR2 ANQGSEA. The CDR3 loop spans 12 amino acids. CDR3 protein: CSVAQNQETQYF. The CDR3 DNA reads as TGCAGCGTTGCACAGAACCAAGAGACCCAGTACTTC.

This chain uses TRBV6-4 with TRBJ1-5; D is undetermined. The V and J ends lost 6 bases and 5 bases respectively, with 14 bases between them. Germline V gene sequence: CDR1 MRHNA, CDR2 SNTAGT. The CDR3 is made up of 14 amino acids. In nucleotides, the CDR3 is TGTGCCAGCAGAGACCCCGATGTCGATCAGCCCCAGCATTTT. Translation: CASRDPDVDQPQHF.

This sequence joins TRBV7-9 and TRBJ1-2; the match to TRBD1 covers 8 bases. Germline values: CDR1 SEHNR, CDR2 FQNEAQ (reference sequence). V trimming: 7 bases; J trimming: 6 bases; junction bases outside the gene matches: 19. The length of the CDR3 is 17 residues. CDR3 coding DNA: TGTGCCAGCATCCTTACGGGACAGGCAAATCGGCTACATGGCTACACCTTC. Translated, it gives CASILTGQANRLHGYTF.

V is TRBV6-5 and J is TRBJ2-3; tentatively, D is TRBD1 or TRBD2 (5 bases each). Trimming took 7 bases from V and 3 from J, leaving 11 bases between them. The CDR3 covers 13 residues. The germline gives CDR1 MNHEY, CDR2 SVGAGI. CDR3 nucleotide sequence: TGTGCCAGCACGAGGGGTTGGACAGATACGCAGTATTTT. It specifies CASTRGWTDTQYF.

V gene TRBV7-9 combines with J gene TRBJ1-2; 10 bases align to TRBD1. The germline V gene has CDR1 SEHNR and CDR2 FQNEAQ (reference sequence). Unmatched junction bases numbered 9, after V lost 8 bases and J lost 0 bases. This CDR3 has 16 amino acids. The chain's CDR3 is CASGRQGAPSNYGYTF. CDR3 DNA sequence: TGTGCCAGCGGCCGACAGGGGGCCCCGTCTAACTATGGCTACACCTTC.

This chain connects TRBV7-2 to TRBJ1-6; no definite D call. From germline, CDR1 is SGHTA and CDR2 FQGNSA. The V end was cut by 2 bases, the J end by 7 bases, with 6 bases between. The length of the CDR3 is 13 residues. Here the CDR3 reads CASSLLDNSPLHF. The DNA for the CDR3 is TGTGCCAGCAGCTTATTGGACAATTCACCCCTCCACTTT. The full variable domain, completed using reference TRBV7-2 and TRBJ1-6, is GAGVSQSPSNKVTEKGKDVELRCDPISGHTALYWYRQSLGQGLEFLIYFQGNSAPDKSGLPSDRFSAERTGGSVSTLTIQRTQQEDSAVYLCASSLLDNSPLHFGNGTRLTVT.

The J gene is TRBJ1-3, the V gene TRBV7-9; D is unclear. The CDR3 totals 15 residues. V was clipped by 0 bases and J by 4 bases, with 10 bases between them. Germline CDR1 is SEHNR and CDR2 is FQNEAQ (reference sequence). The DNA for the CDR3 is TGTGCCAGCAGCTTAGCGGCCACAAGAGGAAACACCATATATTTT. Translation: CASSLAATRGNTIYF. The variable domain in full, with the rest retrieved from reference TRBV7-9 and TRBJ1-3, is DTGVSQNPRHKITKRGQNVTFRCDPISEHNRLYWYRQTLGQGPEFLTYFQNEAQLEKSRLLSDRFSAERPKGSFSTLEIQRTEQGDSAMYLCASSLAATRGNTIYFGEGSWLTVV.

The chain recombines TRBV5-1 with TRBJ2-7, with D tentatively TRBD1 (5 bases). The CDR3 covers 15 residues. Trimming stripped 5 bases from V and 5 bases from J, with 20 bases between. Germline assignment: CDR1 SGHRS and CDR2 YFSETQ. The CDR3 coding sequence is TGCGCCAGCAGTATATCCAGCGAAGGGGTCAACGAGCAGTACTTC. Protein sequence: CASSISSEGVNEQYF.

The chain links TRBV27 to TRBJ2-3, with 8 bases matching TRBD2. The junction had 4 bases not matched to a gene; V was cut back by 1 base and J by 4 bases. The CDR3 length is 15 residues. The germline V gene encodes CDR1 MNHEY and CDR2 SMNVEV (reference sequence). CDR3 in amino acids: CASSLYWTSPDTQYF. Here the CDR3 DNA reads TGTGCCAGCAGTTTATACTGGACTAGCCCAGATACGCAGTATTTT.

The chain joins TRBV18 to TRBJ1-6; no clear D gene. The CDR3 is 13 residues long. V was clipped by 1 base and J by 5 bases, with 3 bases between them. Germline lookup yields CDR1 KGHSH and CDR2 LQKENI. CDR3 residues: CASSPRDNSPLHF. The CDR3 DNA reads as TGTGCCAGCTCACCACGTGATAATTCACCCCTCCACTTT. Based on the CDR3 plus reference TRBV18 and TRBJ1-6, the full variable domain is NAGVMQNPRHLVRRRGQEARLRCSPMKGHSHVYWYRQLPEEGLKFMVYLQKENIIDESGMPKERFSAEFPKEGPSILRIQQVVRGDSAAYFCASSPRDNSPLHFGNGTRLTVT.

This chain connects TRBV28 to TRBJ2-1; weak D call: TRBD2 (5 bases). Between the trimmed V and J ends, which lost 5 bases and 7 bases, there was a span of 12 bases. Germline CDR1 is MDHEN and CDR2 is SYDVKM. CDR3 length: 13 amino acids. The CDR3 is CASSPRGNNEQFF. In nucleotides, the CDR3 is TGTGCCAGCAGTCCTCGGGGAAATAATGAGCAGTTCTTC.

The CDR3: CASAAGGRNTQYF. The CDR3 nucleotides are TGTGCCAGCGCAGCGGGGGGGCGGAATACGCAGTATTTT. The chain has TRBV7-3 and TRBJ2-3; 10 bases agree with TRBD2. CDR1 SGHTA and CDR2 FQGTGA come from the germline V gene. The CDR3 covers 13 residues. After removal of 8 bases from V and 7 bases from J, the junction contained 6 bases not matched to a gene.

This chain connects TRBV5-8 to TRBJ2-7; 9 bases agree with TRBD1. CDR3 size: 16 residues. Germline CDR1 SGHTS, CDR2 YDEGEE. The trim removed 1 base at V and 2 bases at J, leaving 7 bases unmatched. Written as DNA, the CDR3 is TGTGCCAGCAGCTTGACCGGGACAGGGCTAACCTACGAGCAGTACTTC. Translating it yields CASSLTGTGLTYEQYF.

The rearrangement joins TRBV29-1 to TRBJ1-3, with no clear D. This CDR3 has 12 residues. Looked up from germline, CDR1 is SQVTM and CDR2 is ANQGSEA. Trimming shortened V by 5 bases and J by 0 bases, and 5 bases separated the two germline ends. The CDR3 loop is CSVSSSGNTIYF. The CDR3, as DNA: TGCAGCGTTTCGAGCTCTGGAAACACCATATATTTT. Together with reference TRBV29-1 and TRBJ1-3, the CDR3 gives the full variable domain: SAVISQKPSRDICQRGTSLTIQCQVDSQVTMMFWYRQQPGQSLTLIATANQGSEATYESGFVIDKFPISRPNLTFSTLTVSNMSPEDSSIYLCSVSSSGNTIYFGEGSWLTVV.

V gene TRBV30 combines with J gene TRBJ1-1; no clear D gene. The CDR3 is made up of 15 amino acids. Trimming took 3 bases from V and 0 from J, leaving 14 bases between them. Per germline, CDR1 GTSNPN and CDR2 SVGIG (reference sequence). Here the CDR3 DNA reads TGTGCCTGGAGCCTCTGGGGTGGCATGAACACTGAAGCTTTCTTT. Protein product: CAWSLWGGMNTEAFF.

The chain employs TRBV5-6 and TRBJ1-2, with 7 bases lining up with TRBD1. Germline CDR1 reads SGHDT; CDR2 reads YYEEEE. This CDR3 is built from 13 residues. Trimming removed 1 base from V and 6 bases from J; junction bases left unmatched: 3. The CDR3 protein is CASSLRQGDGYTF. The CDR3 bases are TGTGCCAGCAGCTTGCGACAGGGAGATGGCTACACCTTC.

This chain uses TRBV29-1 with TRBJ2-1, with 11 positions matching TRBD2. This CDR3 region has 15 residues. V shed 0 bases, J shed 7 bases, and the junction held 5 bases outside the gene matches. CDR1 and CDR2 from the germline V gene are SQVTM and ANQGSEA. CDR3 in amino acids: CSVEDPRLAGNEQFF. The CDR3 nucleotides read TGCAGCGTTGAAGATCCCCGACTAGCGGGAAATGAGCAGTTCTTC.

The V and J genes are TRBV7-3 and TRBJ2-1; 8 nucleotides line up with TRBD2. Looked up from germline, CDR1 is SGHTA and CDR2 is FQGTGA. The V segment lost 2 bases and the J segment 7 bases; nucleotides outside the gene matches: 16. The CDR3 is made up of 18 amino acids. CDR3 coding DNA: TGTGCCAGCAGCTTAGTCGGTTCCACGGGGGGGCTAAGGAATGAGCAGTTCTTC. Translation: CASSLVGSTGGLRNEQFF.

The chain links TRBV5-6 to TRBJ1-2; D unresolved. CDR1 is SGHDT, CDR2 YYEEEE, per germline. CDR3 length: 15 amino acids. V lost 0 bases, J lost 0 bases, and 9 bases lay in between. CDR3 sequence: CASSLDHLANYGYTF. CDR3 in DNA: TGTGCCAGCAGCTTGGATCATCTCGCTAACTATGGCTACACCTTC.

J is TRBJ1-1 and V is TRBV5-1; tentative D call: TRBD1 (6 bases). The CDR3 length is 15 residues. V was trimmed by 5 bases and J by 4 bases, leaving 18 bases between them. Germline V gene data show CDR1 as SGHRS and CDR2 as YFSETQ. The DNA for the CDR3 is TGCGCCAGCAGGATCGGACAGTATGAAGGCACTGAAGCTTTCTTT. It yields the protein CASRIGQYEGTEAFF. The variable domain in full, with the rest retrieved from reference TRBV5-1 and TRBJ1-1, is KAGVTQTPRYLIKTRGQQVTLSCSPISGHRSVSWYQQTPGQGLQFLFEYFSETQRNKGNFPGRFSGRQFSNSRSEMNVSTLELGDSALYLCASRIGQYEGTEAFFGQGTRLTVV.

This rearrangement joins TRBV5-8 to TRBJ1-1; maybe TRBD1 (5 bases). Germline CDR1 reads SGHTS; CDR2 reads YDEGEE. The CDR3 is 16 residues long. V was pared by 4 bases and J by 4 bases, with 20 bases between. The CDR3, as DNA: TGTGCCAGCAGCCCAGTCGCACGGGCGAGGGGCACTGAAGCTTTCTTT. Translation: CASSPVARARGTEAFF.

The chain employs TRBV30 and TRBJ2-6; D is ambiguous. Per the germline V gene, CDR1 is GTSNPN and CDR2 is SVGIG (reference sequence). Trimming took 5 bases from V and 10 from J, leaving 9 bases between them. The CDR3 contains 11 residues. The CDR3 loop reads CAWAAKNVLTF. The CDR3 DNA reads as TGTGCCTGGGCTGCGAAGAACGTCCTGACTTTC.

This clone was counted between two and nine times. The chain carries TRBV7-2 and TRBJ2-3, with D perhaps matching TRBD1 or TRBD2 (5 bases each). The CDR3 is made up of 15 amino acids. V was shortened by 1 base and J by 6 bases, with 14 bases between the two germline ends. The germline gives CDR1 SGHTA, CDR2 FQGNSA. The CDR3 sequence is CASSLGGNRGDTQYF. The CDR3 nucleotides read TGTGCCAGCAGCTTAGGGGGGAACAGAGGGGATACGCAGTATTTT.

The CDR3 DNA reads TGCAGCGTCGGCGGTGGTAGGGGGTATGGCTACACCTTC. Its protein product is CSVGGGRGYGYTF. The rearrangement links TRBV29-1 to TRBJ1-2; a possible D gene is TRBD1 (6 bases). CDR3 length: 13 amino acids. Germline V gene lookup returns CDR1 SQVTM and CDR2 ANQGSEA. V gave up 6 bases and J gave up 5 bases, with 16 bases separating them.